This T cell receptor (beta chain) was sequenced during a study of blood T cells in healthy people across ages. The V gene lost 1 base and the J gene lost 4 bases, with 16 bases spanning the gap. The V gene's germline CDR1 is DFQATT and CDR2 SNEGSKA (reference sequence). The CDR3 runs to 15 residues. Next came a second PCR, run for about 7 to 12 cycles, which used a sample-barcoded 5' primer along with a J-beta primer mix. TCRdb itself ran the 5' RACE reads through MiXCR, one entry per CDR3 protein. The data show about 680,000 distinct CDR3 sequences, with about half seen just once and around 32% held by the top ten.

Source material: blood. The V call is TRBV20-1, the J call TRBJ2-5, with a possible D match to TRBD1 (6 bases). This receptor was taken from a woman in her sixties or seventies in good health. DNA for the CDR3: TGCAGTGCTAGAGTTACCCAGGGCAGGGGAGAGACCCAGTACTTC. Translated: CSARVTQGRGETQYF.